Sequencing of this TCR beta chain was carried out in a study of cytomegalovirus exposure and HLA in healthy donors. Per germline, CDR1 SGHNT and CDR2 YYREEE (reference sequence). V was pared by 2 bases and J by 4 bases, with 10 bases between. This CDR3 is built from 13 residues. The PCR employed 60 Vbeta primers together with 13 Jbeta primers. Method: immunoSEQ multiplex PCR; TCRdb's copy keeps in-frame clones and lacks some. Of approximately 190,000 clones listed, around 87% are singletons. The chain has TRBV5-4 and TRBJ2-7; D is uncertain. The sequence came from a boy younger than 10 in good health and CMV-seronegative. Sequenced material: PBMCs. The CDR3 DNA sequence: TGTGCCAGCAGCTTTGCGCAGGCTTACGAGCAGTACTTC. Encoded protein: CASSFAQAYEQYF.